The text below deals with one T cell receptor (beta chain). The sample comes from a study of T cells in Graves' hyperthyroidism and ophthalmopathy. RNA transcripts served as the template for amplifying TCR beta CDR3 regions. A set of HTBI primers served as the primers for a first-round RT-PCR of the TCR CDR3. TCRdb itself ran the multiplex PCR reads through MiXCR, one entry per CDR3 protein. The sample carries hundreds of thousands of distinct CDR3 sequences, just under 45% recorded once. CDR1 and CDR2 (germline): SGHTA, FQGNSA. V gave up 5 bases and J gave up 0 bases, with 13 bases separating them. The CDR3 spans 15 residues.

This chain connects TRBV7-2 to TRBJ1-1; D gene ambiguous. This sequence was found in an adult man with Graves' disease, either hyperthyroidism or ophthalmopathy (not recorded which). Sequenced sample: peripheral blood or thyroid tissue (not recorded which). The CDR3 region is CASSGPQTLNTEAFF. CDR3 DNA: TGTGCCAGCAGCGGGCCCCAGACTCTGAACACTGAAGCTTTCTTT.